These 20 T cell receptor beta chains were sequenced from one sample in a study of type 1 and type 2 diabetes patients. The PCR template was genomic DNA. Amplification of the beta chain CDR3 used 30 forward and 13 reverse multiplex primers. MiXCR was run by TCRdb on the multiplex PCR reads, yielding one entry per CDR3 protein. The sample includes 270,000 or so distinct CDR3 sequences, roughly 50% of them seen just once. The sequenced sample consisted of peripheral blood mononuclear cells (PBMCs). Every receptor here comes from a man between 18 and 35 years old with type 2 diabetes.

This clonotype has more than one count but fewer than ten. The V gene is TRBV2, the J gene TRBJ1-2; D is undetermined. Trimming stripped 5 bases from V and 4 bases from J, with 8 bases between. Per the germline V gene, CDR1 is SNHLY and CDR2 is FYNNEI. The CDR3 totals 12 residues. The CDR3 DNA sequence: TGTGCCAGCAGTTTCGGCGGCTATGGCTACACCTTC. Translated, it gives CASSFGGYGYTF.

The rearrangement joins TRBV2 to TRBJ2-5, with 11 bases fitting TRBD1. The germline gives CDR1 SNHLY, CDR2 FYNNEI. The CDR3 runs 13 residues. The J segment lost 0 bases and the V segment lost 11 bases, leaving 2 bases of the junction unmatched. DNA of the CDR3: TGTGCCGGGGACAGGGGGAACCAAGAGACCCAGTACTTC. Protein sequence: CAGDRGNQETQYF.

This clonotype was picked up a small number of times. The J gene is TRBJ1-1, the V gene TRBV19; possibly TRBD1 for D (5 bases). The CDR3 runs to 16 residues. Germline CDR1 LNHDA, CDR2 SQIVND (reference sequence). V gave up 0 bases and J gave up 3 bases, with 14 bases separating them. In DNA, the CDR3 is TGTGCCAGTAGTATAGACAGGGAGTTTTGGTACACTGAAGCTTTCTTT. Residues: CASSIDREFWYTEAFF.

This clonotype was detected a few times. V usage is TRBV19 and J usage is TRBJ1-1; no reliable D call. Looked up from germline, CDR1 is LNHDA and CDR2 is SQIVND (reference sequence). The V and J ends lost 1 base and 9 bases respectively, with 12 bases between them. This CDR3 is 13 amino acids long. This chain's CDR3 is CASSIVGAGQAFF. CDR3 sequence (DNA): TGTGCCAGTAGTATAGTCGGCGCCGGCCAAGCTTTCTTT.

In its sample, this clonotype was seen a few times. This chain connects TRBV2 to TRBJ1-6; no clear D gene. Trimming cost V 5 bases and J 7 bases, with 15 bases left between them. CDR3 length equals 15 residues. Germline CDR1 SNHLY, CDR2 FYNNEI. The CDR3 coding sequence is TGTGCCAGCAGTCCGCGGGCCCGTCTAAATTCACCCCTCCACTTT. As protein: CASSPRARLNSPLHF.

This clonotype occurred many times. The V call is TRBV7-8, the J call TRBJ1-4; perhaps TRBD1 as D (5 bases). The CDR3 runs 18 residues. CDR1 and CDR2 from the germline V gene are SGHVS and FQNEAQ. The germline V and J ends were trimmed by 8 bases and 0 bases, with 22 bases remaining between them. The DNA of the CDR3 is TGTGCCAGCGCTAGGGACCGAGTAAACCTTGCAACTAATGAAAAACTGTTTTTT. It specifies CASARDRVNLATNEKLFF.

This chain joins TRBV2 and TRBJ1-6; no definite D call. This CDR3 has 15 amino acids. V lost 3 bases and J lost 3, with 9 bases in between. The germline CDR1 and CDR2 sequences are SNHLY and FYNNEI. CDR3 in amino acids: CASSDYNNYNSPLHF. In DNA, the CDR3 is TGTGCCAGCAGTGACTATAACAACTATAATTCACCCCTCCACTTT.

On this clonotype: Because the CDR3 is missing its conserved closing phenylalanine or tryptophan, this is likely a read error. The chain combines TRBV24-1 with TRBJ1-2; 10 bases are a match to TRBD1. Germline loops: CDR1 KGHDR, CDR2 SFDVKD. The CDR3 consists of 15 residues. DNA of the CDR3: TGTGCTACCAGTGACCGAGGACAGGGGGGCTATGGCTACACCCTC. It yields the protein CATSDRGQGGYGYTL.

This clonotype was seen a single time. One end of the junction does not line up with germline, which may come from a read error. The chain links TRBV2 to TRBJ1-4; maybe TRBD1 (5 bases). The CDR3 runs 14 residues. Germline-derived CDR1 and CDR2 are SNHLY and FYNNEI. The CDR3 bases are TGTACCAGCAGTCCACAGGAGAACAATGAAAAACTGTTTTTT. Protein sequence: CTSSPQENNEKLFF.

The rearrangement uses TRBV20-1 and TRBJ2-1; D not certain. Germline CDR1 reads DFQATT; CDR2 reads SNEGSKA (reference sequence). The CDR3 is made up of 11 amino acids. The germline V and J ends were trimmed by 6 bases and 13 bases, with 16 bases remaining between them. The CDR3 sequence: CSASFLDRQFF. CDR3 nucleotides: TGCAGTGCGTCTTTTTTGGACCGTCAGTTCTTC.

About this clonotype itself: One end of the junction fails to match germline, which may point to a read error. The J gene is TRBJ1-5, the V gene TRBV2; the D is unclear. The germline CDR1 and CDR2 sequences are SNHLY and FYNNEI. This CDR3 has 13 amino acids. This chain's CDR3 is CAISDKAYQPQHF. Here the CDR3 DNA reads TGTGCCATCAGTGACAAGGCGTATCAGCCCCAGCATTTT.

This CDR3 reads CASSSRTALGYEQYF. The DNA of the CDR3 is TGTGCCAGCAGTTCAAGGACGGCCCTTGGGTACGAGCAGTACTTC. The chain uses TRBV28 and TRBJ2-7; D gene uncertain. The germline V gene encodes CDR1 MDHEN and CDR2 SYDVKM. V was clipped by 4 bases and J by 4 bases, with 17 bases between them. The CDR3 extends over 15 amino acids. Using reference TRBV28 and TRBJ2-7 for the parts outside the CDR3, the full variable domain is DVKVTQSSRYLVKRTGEKVFLECVQDMDHENMFWYRQDPGLGLRLIYFSYDVKMKEKGDIPEGYSVSREKKERFSLILESASTNQTSMYLCASSSRTALGYEQYFGPGTRLTVT.

Comment on this clonotype: One end of the junction does not line up with germline, which may come from a read error. This chain joins TRBV6-6 and TRBJ2-7, with D tentatively TRBD2 (5 bases). Germline loops: CDR1 MNHNY, CDR2 SVGAGI (reference sequence). The CDR3 sequence is 14 residues long. This CDR3 is CAISGSVSSYEQYF. As DNA, the CDR3 is TGTGCCATCAGTGGTAGCGTGAGCTCCTACGAGCAGTACTTC.

The sample holds a few counts of this clonotype. The chain has TRBV6-5 and TRBJ2-7; tentative D call: TRBD2 (5 bases). Looked up from germline, CDR1 is MNHEY and CDR2 is SVGAGI. This CDR3 contains 14 residues. V was pared by 5 bases and J by 2 bases, with 13 bases between. Written as DNA, the CDR3 is TGTGCCAGCAGTAAAACCGGACTGACCTACGAGCAGTACTTC. It codes for CASSKTGLTYEQYF.

At least ten counts were recorded for this clonotype. The chain couples TRBV2 to TRBJ2-2; TRBD2 matches at 15 bases. CDR3 size: 18 residues. CDR1 is SNHLY and CDR2 is FYNNEI in the germline V gene. The trim removed 6 bases at V and 1 base at J, leaving 6 bases unmatched. The CDR3 here is CASRWTSGRAGNTGELFF. The CDR3 coding sequence is TGTGCCAGCAGATGGACTAGCGGGAGGGCAGGGAACACCGGGGAGCTGTTTTTT.

The rearrangement joins TRBV7-9 to TRBJ1-1; the match to TRBD1 covers 7 bases. The CDR3 spans 13 residues. The germline V gene encodes CDR1 SEHNR and CDR2 FQNEAQ (reference sequence). With V trimmed by 6 bases and J by 8 bases, 9 bases remained unmatched. CDR3 in amino acids: CASRLSGQSEAFF. The DNA for the CDR3 is TGTGCCAGCAGATTATCGGGACAGTCCGAAGCTTTCTTT.

This clonotype was picked up one time. This rearrangement joins TRBV19 to TRBJ2-1, with 12 bases identical to TRBD1. Losses at the gene ends were 8 bases for V and 3 bases for J; bases not matched to a gene: 8. Germline CDR1 is LNHDA and CDR2 is SQIVND (reference sequence). CDR3 length: 16 amino acids. CDR3 residues: CASAGQGAPSYNEQFF. In DNA, the CDR3 is TGTGCCAGTGCGGGACAGGGGGCGCCCAGCTACAATGAGCAGTTCTTC.

This rearrangement joins TRBV5-5 to TRBJ2-2; D ambiguous. CDR1 is SGHKS and CDR2 is YYEKEE in the germline V gene (reference sequence). CDR3 length equals 14 residues. V lost 1 base and J 5 bases, leaving 9 bases between the germline ends. In DNA form, the CDR3 reads TGTGCCAGCAGCTTGAACACCTGGACCGGGGAGCTGTTTTTT. Translating it yields CASSLNTWTGELFF.

The V and J genes are TRBV5-5 and TRBJ2-7; either TRBD1 or TRBD2 may fit D (5 bases each). V lost 5 bases, J lost 6 bases, and 21 bases lay in between. Germline V CDR1 and CDR2: SGHKS, YYEKEE (reference sequence). The CDR3 is 15 amino acids. CDR3 amino acids: CASSSLTGPQGEQYF. CDR3 sequence (DNA): TGTGCCAGCAGTTCCTTGACGGGGCCTCAGGGCGAGCAGTACTTC.

J is TRBJ1-5 and V is TRBV6-2 or TRBV6-3; 8 bases match TRBD1. This CDR3 has 15 amino acids. The germline CDR1 and CDR2 sequences are MNHEY and SVGEGT. The J segment lost 2 bases and the V segment lost 7 bases, leaving 7 bases of the junction unmatched. The CDR3 DNA follows: TGTGCCAGCACCGAGACAGGGGAGCGCAATCAGCCCCAGCATTTT. Translation gives CASTETGERNQPQHF.